This TCR beta chain was found in a study of human T cells and chemical hapten exposure. TCRdb fed the RACE reads into MiXCR, producing one record per CDR3 protein. The sample holds 150,000 to 200,000 distinct CDR3 sequences, about 14% seen once. This clonotype was picked up many times. Time point indicated: patch test 1, 2 weeks after DPC sensitization. The treatment denotes: therapeutic diphenylcyclopropenone sensitization with weekly scalp DPC. People who gave samples had alopecia, were 18 to 70 years old, and were suitable for DPC. The CDR3 contains 15 residues. V trimming: 5 bases; J trimming: 2 bases; junction bases outside the gene matches: 5.

The V gene is TRBV12-3 or TRBV12-4, the J gene TRBJ1-3; 8 nucleotides line up with TRBD1. This sequence originates from a woman in her twenties or thirties with alopecia areata. Some clones in this sample may be carry-over from other donors' samples. Source: whole blood, taken in connection with sensitization to the hapten diphenylcyclopropenone (DPC). CDR3 loop: CASSPATGAGNTIYF. The CDR3 coding sequence is TGTGCCAGCAGTCCCGCGACAGGGGCTGGAAACACCATATATTTT.